One and the same sample provided the 9 T cell receptor beta chains below, sequenced in a study of blood T cell repertoires in COVID-19. Clones were sequenced by immunoSEQ multiplex PCR, and TCRdb holds only the in-frame ones, with some missing. The sample has under 350,000 clones, 86% seen once. Sequences were obtained from PBMCs or T cells enriched from blood (not recorded which). The source of these receptors is a young woman who had recovered from COVID-19.

The J gene is TRBJ1-2, the V gene TRBV5-4, with D maybe TRBD1 (5 bases). Between the trimmed V and J ends, which lost 0 bases and 0 bases, there was a span of 9 bases. Germline-derived CDR1 and CDR2 are SGHNT and YYREEE (reference sequence). CDR3 length: 15 amino acids. CDR3 protein: CASSLDSGTNYGYTF. The CDR3 DNA follows: TGTGCCAGCAGCTTGGATTCAGGGACTAACTATGGCTACACCTTC.

The chain recombines TRBV7-2 with TRBJ1-1; D is undetermined. Germline V gene sequence: CDR1 SGHTA, CDR2 FQGNSA. V gave up 3 bases and J gave up 5 bases, with 13 bases separating them. The CDR3 is 14 residues long. The CDR3 spells CASSLEREGTEAFF. The CDR3 DNA reads TGTGCCAGCAGCTTGGAACGGGAAGGGACTGAAGCTTTCTTT. Complete variable domain (other parts from reference TRBV7-2 and TRBJ1-1): GAGVSQSPSNKVTEKGKDVELRCDPISGHTALYWYRQSLGQGLEFLIYFQGNSAPDKSGLPSDRFSAERTGGSVSTLTIQRTQQEDSAVYLCASSLEREGTEAFFGQGTRLTVV.

This chain joins TRBV4-1 and TRBJ2-7; 8 bases match TRBD2. With V trimmed by 1 base and J by 3 bases, 8 bases remained unmatched. This CDR3 has 16 residues. Germline CDR1 is MGHRA and CDR2 is YSYEKL. The CDR3 nucleotides read TGCGCCAGCAGCCAAGGCCCGGGAGGGTCGATCTACGAGCAGTACTTC. Protein product: CASSQGPGGSIYEQYF.

V is TRBV15 and J is TRBJ1-3; 7 bases map to TRBD1. The CDR3 extends over 14 amino acids. Germline-derived CDR1 and CDR2 are LNHNV and YYDKDF (reference sequence). V gave up 4 bases and J gave up 5 bases; unmatched junction bases: 5. The CDR3 sequence: CATSIGGDRNTIYF. The CDR3 DNA follows: TGTGCCACCAGCATAGGGGGCGACCGAAACACCATATATTTT.

The V and J genes are TRBV9 and TRBJ2-2, with 11 bases that match TRBD2. Germline V CDR1 and CDR2: SGDLS, YYNGEE. V was clipped by 0 bases and J by 3 bases; unmatched bases: 1. This CDR3 region has 16 residues. CDR3 protein: CASSVGLAGHTGELFF. CDR3 DNA sequence: TGTGCCAGCAGCGTAGGACTAGCGGGGCACACCGGGGAGCTGTTTTTT. Drawing the rest from reference TRBV9 and TRBJ2-2, the complete variable domain is DSGVTQTPKHLITATGQRVTLRCSPRSGDLSVYWYQQSLDQGLQFLIQYYNGEERAKGNILERFSAQQFPDLHSELNLSSLELGDSALYFCASSVGLAGHTGELFFGEGSRLTVL.

J is TRBJ2-5 and V is TRBV13, with 14 bases that match TRBD2. CDR1 is PRHDT, CDR2 FYEKMQ, per germline (reference sequence). J lost 3 bases, V lost 5 bases, and 5 bases had no gene match. This CDR3 is built from 16 residues. The CDR3 region is CASSPGLAGGEETQYF. The CDR3, as DNA: TGTGCCAGCAGCCCAGGACTAGCGGGGGGAGAAGAGACCCAGTACTTC.

V and J are TRBV7-9 and TRBJ2-3; 11 nucleotides match TRBD2. CDR1 is SEHNR, CDR2 FQNEAQ, per germline (reference sequence). The CDR3 extends over 16 amino acids. Trimming removed 5 bases from V and 5 bases from J; junction bases left unmatched: 9. The CDR3 DNA sequence: TGTGCCAGCAGCCCGATAGCGGGAGGGCGAGAAGATACGCAGTATTTT. Its translation: CASSPIAGGREDTQYF.

The chain joins TRBV7-8 to TRBJ2-2, with D tentatively TRBD1 (6 bases). V gave up 1 base and J gave up 3 bases, with 18 bases separating them. The CDR3 runs to 18 residues. Germline V gene data show CDR1 as SGHVS and CDR2 as FQNEAQ. The CDR3 region is CASSLEGRGFSHTGELFF. The CDR3 bases are TGTGCCAGCAGCTTAGAGGGCAGGGGTTTTTCCCACACCGGGGAGCTGTTTTTT.

This chain links TRBV28 with TRBJ1-5, with 11 bases identical to TRBD1. This CDR3 comprises 17 residues. The J segment lost 6 bases and the V segment lost 6 bases, leaving 13 bases of the junction unmatched. Germline lookup yields CDR1 MDHEN and CDR2 SYDVKM. This CDR3 reads CASRRDAGTGGSQPQHF. The CDR3 DNA reads TGTGCCAGCAGAAGAGATGCCGGGACAGGGGGATCTCAGCCCCAGCATTTT.